This T cell receptor (beta chain) was documented in a study of cytomegalovirus exposure and HLA in healthy donors. For this clone: What it recognizes is unknown.

The PCR contained 60 Vbeta and 13 Jbeta primers. Data came from immunoSEQ multiplex PCR; TCRdb stores just in-frame clones and leaves some out. The table has fewer than 200,000 clones, less than 80% seen once. Study conclusions and caveats: The authors later linked a missense DCLRE1C variant to TCR beta V- and J-gene trimming. In an earlier analysis, about 87% or about 30%: the productive usage of most TCR beta V segments. Later, an analysis found that common viral pathogens appeared to be linked with several of the most significant clusters.

Material for sequencing was PBMCs. The TCR comes from a female donor in good health and CMV-seronegative.

The CDR3 protein is CASSYSYGGGKQFF. The CDR3 DNA is TGTGCCAGCAGTTACTCGTACGGGGGAGGGAAGCAGTTCTTC. The V call is TRBV6-5, the J call TRBJ2-1; 7 positions agree with TRBD2. Germline values: CDR1 MNHEY, CDR2 SVGAGI. V dropped 0 bases and J dropped 11; count of bases not matched to a gene: 7. CDR3 length: 14 amino acids.